This T cell receptor beta chain was identified during a study of early T cells in non-severe SARS-CoV-2 infection. Study-wide context: Sequencing targeted bulk RNA from unsorted whole blood, leaving chains unpaired. Study outcomes and limitations: Private and CD4 specificities were missed by VDJdb matching, which favored anti-spike CD8 responses.

Each cDNA molecule carried a unique molecular identifier. TCRdb reprocessed the 5' RACE reads via MiXCR and lists one record per CDR3 protein. The repertoire holds over 15,000 distinct CDR3 sequences, with more than 4.5% as singletons. This clonotype was recorded many times. Its antigen is unknown. V lost 5 bases and J lost 3; bases outside the gene matches: 6. The CDR3 is 16 amino acids. Per germline, CDR1 SGHVS and CDR2 FQNEAQ. The TCR sequence derives from an adult who was a healthcare worker with PCR-confirmed SARS-CoV-2 infection or an uninfected control (not recorded which). Sequencing was carried out using whole blood. The chain uses TRBV7-8 and TRBJ2-2; the match to TRBD2 covers 10 bases. CDR3 DNA: TGTGCCAGCAGCCCGATCGGACTAGCGGACACCGGGGAGCTGTTTTTT. Protein sequence: CASSPIGLADTGELFF.